These 5 T cell receptor beta chains came from one sample sequenced in a study of T cells in Graves' hyperthyroidism and ophthalmopathy. Amplification of TCR beta CDR3 regions was performed using RNA transcripts as template. Using the HTBI primer set, a first-round RT-PCR was run on the TCR CDR3. TCRdb processed the multiplex PCR reads anew with MiXCR; each CDR3 protein has one entry. The sample lists hundreds of thousands of distinct CDR3 sequences; about 38% were seen once. The sample taken for sequencing was blood. All receptors come from a man younger than 30 with Graves' hyperthyroidism.

The genes are TRBV7-9 and TRBJ2-7; no clear D. CDR3 length: 15 residues. The germline V gene encodes CDR1 SEHNR and CDR2 FQNEAQ (reference sequence). V lost 1 base to trimming and J lost 4 bases, with 14 bases between them. CDR3 coding DNA: TGTGCCAGCAGCTTAGTGGGAATTTGGGATTACGAGCAGTACTTC. This codes for CASSLVGIWDYEQYF. The full variable domain, in which reference TRBV7-9 and TRBJ2-7 provide the parts outside the CDR3, is DTGVSQNPRHKITKRGQNVTFRCDPISEHNRLYWYRQTLGQGPEFLTYFQNEAQLEKSRLLSDRFSAERPKGSFSTLEIQRTEQGDSAMYLCASSLVGIWDYEQYFGPGTRLTVT.

The CDR3: CASSSTGSSGSAKETQYF. The CDR3 DNA reads TGTGCCAGCAGTTCGACAGGGTCTAGCGGGAGTGCGAAAGAGACCCAGTACTTC. The V and J genes are TRBV13 and TRBJ2-5; 10 bases are a match to TRBD2. Unmatched junction bases numbered 16, after V lost 6 bases and J lost 3 bases. The CDR3 contains 18 residues. Germline V lookup: CDR1 PRHDT, CDR2 FYEKMQ (reference sequence).

This clonotype was seen a handful of times. The CDR3 here is CASSRGQGEDTEAFF. The CDR3 DNA reads as TGCGCCAGCAGCCGGGGACAGGGTGAGGACACTGAAGCTTTCTTT. V is TRBV5-1 and J is TRBJ1-1; 9 bases are a match to TRBD1. The CDR3 sequence is 15 residues long. V dropped 4 bases and J dropped 3; count of bases not matched to a gene: 7. Germline V gene lookup returns CDR1 SGHRS and CDR2 YFSETQ.

The chain has TRBV24-1 and TRBJ2-7; perhaps TRBD2 as D (5 bases). Germline V CDR1 and CDR2: KGHDR, SFDVKD. The CDR3 has 13 amino acids. Trimming took 6 bases from V and 4 from J, leaving 12 bases between them. CDR3 bases: TGTGCCACCAGTCGGGGTCCGGGGTACGAGCAGTACTTC. It translates to CATSRGPGYEQYF.

This clonotype was counted at least ten times. This chain connects TRBV19 to TRBJ1-1; D is ambiguous. The CDR3 is 14 amino acids. Per germline, CDR1 LNHDA and CDR2 SQIVND (reference sequence). The V gene lost 7 bases and the J gene lost 0 bases, with 12 bases spanning the gap. CDR3 sequence: CASTVVLLNTEAFF. The CDR3 DNA is TGTGCCAGTACCGTCGTCCTTCTGAACACTGAAGCTTTCTTT.